Given below is one T cell receptor beta chain in context. Given a much more abundant clone one base away, this may be a read error. TCRdb redid the calling of the reads with MiXCR, one entry per CDR3 protein. The sample shows 45,000 to 55,000 distinct CDR3 sequences, approximately 7.9% of them seen only once. This entry is derived from a study of patients with pleural tuberculosis. CDR3 length: 12 residues. The germline V gene encodes CDR1 MNHNS and CDR2 SASEGT. The rearrangement joins TRBV6-1 to TRBJ2-2; D assignment may be TRBD1 or TRBD2 (5 bases each). This receptor was taken from a human donor with pleural tuberculosis. Written as DNA, the CDR3 is TGTGCCAGCAAAAGGGGTACCGGGGAGCGGTTTTTT. Encoded protein: CASKRGTGERFF.